The T cell receptor (beta chain) described here comes from a study of OX40 agonist ivuxolimab in advanced cancers. Study overall: Treatment received earlier with anti-PD-1, anti-PD-L1 or anti-CTLA-4 agents was allowed, and approximately 44% had some.

Overall study results and limits: With doses of 0.1 to 3.0 mg/kg, CD4+ and CD8+ blood T cells had undergone clonal expansion by week 6. Average numbers of expanded clones were greater in CD8+ T cells than in CD4+.

Profiled with immunoSEQ multiplex PCR; TCRdb holds only in-frame clones, not every one. The sample holds about 45,000 clones, more than 75% seen once. The CDR3 loop spans 17 amino acids. As to this clone: What it binds is unknown.

Sequenced material: CD4+ or CD8+ T cells sorted from blood, taken in a trial of the OX40 agonist ivuxolimab. The V call is TRBV12-2, the J call TRBJ1-3. TRBV12-2 represents a pseudogene. The clonotype comes from an adult with an advanced solid tumor such as melanoma, head and neck, liver or kidney cancer. CDR3 sequence: CASRLTEEGFLGNTIYF. DNA of the CDR3: TGTGCAAGTCGCTTAACGGAAGAGGGATTTTTAGGAAACACCATATATTTT.